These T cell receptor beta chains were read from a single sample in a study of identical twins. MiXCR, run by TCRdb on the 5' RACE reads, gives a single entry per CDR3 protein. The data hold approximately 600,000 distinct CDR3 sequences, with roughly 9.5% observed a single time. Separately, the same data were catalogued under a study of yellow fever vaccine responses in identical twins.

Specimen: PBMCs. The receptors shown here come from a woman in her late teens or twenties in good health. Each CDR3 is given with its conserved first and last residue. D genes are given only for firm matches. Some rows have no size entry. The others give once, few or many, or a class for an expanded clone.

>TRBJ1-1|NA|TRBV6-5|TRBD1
CASSYSGRDRENTEAFF
TGTGCCAGCAGTTACTCTGGTAGGGACAGAGAGAACACTGAAGCTTTCTTT
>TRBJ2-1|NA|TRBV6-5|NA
CASSLAVAGNEQFF
TGTGCCAGCAGTTTGGCGGTGGCGGGGAATGAGCAGTTCTTC
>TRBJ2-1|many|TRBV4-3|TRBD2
CASSQVAGGYNEQFF
TGCGCCAGCAGCCAAGTAGCGGGAGGCTACAATGAGCAGTTCTTC
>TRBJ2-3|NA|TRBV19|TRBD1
CASSKTTGGTDTQYF
TGTGCCAGTAGTAAAACGACAGGGGGAACAGATACGCAGTATTTT
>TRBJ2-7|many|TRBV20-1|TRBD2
CSAPSFSGGTYEQYF
TGCAGTGCCCCGTCCTTTAGCGGGGGGACCTACGAGCAGTACTTC
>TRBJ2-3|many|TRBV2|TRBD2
CASSGLGLATDTQYF
TGTGCCAGCAGTGGACTGGGACTAGCGACAGATACGCAGTATTTT
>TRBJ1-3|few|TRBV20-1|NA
CSARLGESGNTIYF
TGCAGTGCTAGGTTAGGGGAGTCTGGAAACACCATATATTTT
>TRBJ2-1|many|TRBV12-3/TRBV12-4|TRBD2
CASSFGLAGGYNEQFF
TGTGCCAGCAGTTTCGGGCTAGCGGGGGGTTACAATGAGCAGTTCTTC
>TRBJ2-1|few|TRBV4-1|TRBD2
CASSQVRGGGVSYNEQFF
TGCGCCAGCAGCCAAGTCAGGGGCGGGGGGGTCTCCTACAATGAGCAGTTCTTC
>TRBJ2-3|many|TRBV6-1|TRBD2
CASSVGTSGGDDTADTQYF
TGTGCCAGCAGTGTCGGGACTAGCGGGGGGGACGATACTGCAGATACGCAGTATTTT
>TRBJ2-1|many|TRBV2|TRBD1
CASSEAGGTFYNEQFF
TGTGCCAGCAGTGAAGCAGGGGGCACCTTCTACAATGAGCAGTTCTTC
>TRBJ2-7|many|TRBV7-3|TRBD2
CASSSGTSGSEQYF
TGTGCCAGCAGCTCCGGGACTAGCGGCTCCGAGCAGTACTTC
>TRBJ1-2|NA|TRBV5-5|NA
CASSSPRLDGGYTF
TGTGCCAGCAGCTCCCCTAGGTTGGACGGTGGCTACACCTTC
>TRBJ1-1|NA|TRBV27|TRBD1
CASRGTALEAFF
TGTGCCAGCAGGGGGACAGCCCTTGAAGCTTTCTTT
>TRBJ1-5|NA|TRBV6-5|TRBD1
CASSYSTGVQPQHF
TGTGCCAGCAGTTACTCGACAGGGGTCCAGCCCCAGCATTTT
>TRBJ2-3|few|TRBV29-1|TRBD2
CSVEERASGSRADTQYF
TGCAGCGTTGAAGAGAGGGCTAGCGGGAGTCGCGCAGATACGCAGTATTTT
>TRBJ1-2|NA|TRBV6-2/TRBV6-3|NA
CASSKTGRTNYGYTF
TGTGCCAGCAGTAAAACAGGAAGAACTAACTATGGCTACACCTTC
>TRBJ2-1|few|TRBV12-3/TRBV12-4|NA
CASSTLAAHSYNEQFF
TGTGCCAGCAGTACCTTAGCGGCTCACTCCTACAATGAGCAGTTCTTC
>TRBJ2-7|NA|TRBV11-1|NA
CASSAILAGWQYF
TGTGCCAGCAGCGCGATCTTGGCGGGATGGCAGTACTTC
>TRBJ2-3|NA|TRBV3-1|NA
CASSPNRASTDTQYF
TGTGCCAGCAGCCCTAACAGGGCTAGCACAGATACGCAGTATTTT
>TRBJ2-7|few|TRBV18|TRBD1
CASSPLRTGNFPTYEQYF
TGTGCCAGCTCACCACTTCGGACAGGGAATTTCCCCACCTACGAGCAGTACTTC
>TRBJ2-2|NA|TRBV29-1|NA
CSVVGAGLTGELFF
TGCAGCGTTGTAGGAGCGGGCCTCACCGGGGAGCTGTTTTTT
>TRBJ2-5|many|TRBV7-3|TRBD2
CASSLYLAGVETQYF
TGTGCCAGCAGCTTATATCTAGCGGGGGTTGAGACCCAGTACTTC
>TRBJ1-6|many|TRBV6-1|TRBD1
CASRDRDRAYNSPLHF
TGTGCCAGCAGGGACCGTGACAGGGCCTATAATTCACCCCTCCACTTT
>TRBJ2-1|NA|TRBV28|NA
CASPWREPTNNEQFF
TGTGCCAGCCCTTGGAGGGAGCCAACAAACAATGAGCAGTTCTTC
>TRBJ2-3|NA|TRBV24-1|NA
CATSDPRRTSTDTQYF
TGTGCCACCAGTGATCCGAGGCGGACTAGCACAGATACGCAGTATTTT
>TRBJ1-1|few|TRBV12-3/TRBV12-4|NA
CASRRWSLDGTEAFF
TGTGCCAGCAGGCGGTGGAGCCTCGACGGGACTGAAGCTTTCTTT
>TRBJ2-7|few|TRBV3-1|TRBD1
CASSHFTGTGWYEQYF
TGTGCCAGCAGCCATTTCACCGGGACAGGGTGGTACGAGCAGTACTTC